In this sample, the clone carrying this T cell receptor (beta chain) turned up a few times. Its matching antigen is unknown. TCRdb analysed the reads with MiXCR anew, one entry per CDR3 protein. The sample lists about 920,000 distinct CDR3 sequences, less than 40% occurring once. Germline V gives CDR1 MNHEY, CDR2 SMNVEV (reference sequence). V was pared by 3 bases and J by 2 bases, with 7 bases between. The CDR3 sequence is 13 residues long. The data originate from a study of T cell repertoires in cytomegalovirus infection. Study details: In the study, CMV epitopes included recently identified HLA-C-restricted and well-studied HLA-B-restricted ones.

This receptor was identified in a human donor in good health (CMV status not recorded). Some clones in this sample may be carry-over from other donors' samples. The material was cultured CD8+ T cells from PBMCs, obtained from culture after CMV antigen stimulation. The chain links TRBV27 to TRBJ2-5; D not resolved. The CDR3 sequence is CASSFNRQETQYF. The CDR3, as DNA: TGTGCCAGCAGTTTTAATCGGCAAGAGACCCAGTACTTC.